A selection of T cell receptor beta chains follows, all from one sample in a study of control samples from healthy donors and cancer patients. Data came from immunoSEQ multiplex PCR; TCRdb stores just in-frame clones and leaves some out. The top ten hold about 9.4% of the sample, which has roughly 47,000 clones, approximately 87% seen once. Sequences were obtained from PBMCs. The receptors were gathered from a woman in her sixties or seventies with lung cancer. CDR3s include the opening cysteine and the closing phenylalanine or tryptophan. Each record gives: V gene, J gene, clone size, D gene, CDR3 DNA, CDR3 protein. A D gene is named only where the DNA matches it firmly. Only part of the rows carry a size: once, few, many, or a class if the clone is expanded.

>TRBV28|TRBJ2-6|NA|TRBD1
TGTGCCAGCAGTCCAGACAGGGGTCCCTACTCTGGGGCCAACGTCCTGACTTTC
CASSPDRGPYSGANVLTF
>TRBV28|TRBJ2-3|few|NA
TGTGCCAGCAGTCACGGCGCTTATACGCAGTATTTT
CASSHGAYTQYF
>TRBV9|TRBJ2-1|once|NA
TGTGCCAGCAGCGTAGGGGGGACTGTGGGAAATGAGCAGTTCTTC
CASSVGGTVGNEQFF
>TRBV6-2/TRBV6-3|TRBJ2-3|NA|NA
TGTGCCAGCAGTTACTCTACCGGTGAACTACACACAGCAGATACGCAGTATTTT
CASSYSTGELHTADTQYF
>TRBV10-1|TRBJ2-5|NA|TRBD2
TGCGCCAGCAGTGACCTAGCGGGGGAACAAGAGACCCAGTACTTC
CASSDLAGEQETQYF
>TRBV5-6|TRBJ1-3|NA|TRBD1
TGTGCCAGCAGCAAACGGACAGGAGGAAACACCATATATTTT
CASSKRTGGNTIYF
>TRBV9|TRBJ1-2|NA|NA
TGTGCCAGCAGCGACGTCTGGGACTATGGCTACACCTTC
CASSDVWDYGYTF
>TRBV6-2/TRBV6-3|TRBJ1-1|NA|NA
TGTGCCAGCAGTTATGGGGCCCTAGAAGGGGCTTTCTTT
CASSYGALEGAFF
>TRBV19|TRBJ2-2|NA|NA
TGTGCCACCCAAATCGTGGGCGGGGAGCTGTTTTTT
CATQIVGGELFF
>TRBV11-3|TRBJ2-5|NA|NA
TGTGCCAGCAGCTCACGGGGTTTCGGCGACCAAGAGACCCAGTACTTC
CASSSRGFGDQETQYF
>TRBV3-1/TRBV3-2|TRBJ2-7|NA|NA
TGTGCCAGCAGCAGAGGTGGGGCGGGGGCTTCCTACGAGCAGTACTTC
CASSRGGAGASYEQYF
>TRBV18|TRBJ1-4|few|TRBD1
TGTGCCAGCTCCCGATCCGGGACAGGGGGCGAAAAACTGTTTTTT
CASSRSGTGGEKLFF
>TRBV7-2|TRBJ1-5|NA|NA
TGTGCCAGCAGCCCCGGGAGGGAACCCTCTCAGCCCCAGCATTTT
CASSPGREPSQPQHF
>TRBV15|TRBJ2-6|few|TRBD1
TGTGCCACCAGCACAGGGGGAACTGGGGCCAACGTCCTGACTTTC
CATSTGGTGANVLTF
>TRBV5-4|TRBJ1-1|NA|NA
TGTGCCAGCAGCTTGGCCCGAGAGAACACTGAAGCTTTCTTT
CASSLARENTEAFF
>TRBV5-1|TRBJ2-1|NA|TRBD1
TGCGCCAGCACTAGAACGGGACAGGGGGGCAATGAGCAGTTCTTC
CASTRTGQGGNEQFF
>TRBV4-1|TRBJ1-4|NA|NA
TGCGCCAGCAGCCCGGACGGAACAACTAATGAAAAACTGTTTTTT
CASSPDGTTNEKLFF
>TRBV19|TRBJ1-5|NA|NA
TGTGCCAGTAGTAATAACTATCAGCCCCAGCATTTT
CASSNNYQPQHF
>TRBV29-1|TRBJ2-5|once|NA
TGCAGCGTTGAAGGAGCCCAAGAGACCCAGTACTTC
CSVEGAQETQYF